Below, 17 T cell receptor beta chains from the same sample are listed, as sequenced in a study of T cells after yellow fever vaccination. TCRdb analysed the 5' RACE reads with MiXCR anew, one entry per CDR3 protein. The sample carries 300,000 to 400,000 distinct CDR3 sequences, 8.7% recorded once. The specimen was PBMCs, collected on the day of the first yellow fever vaccination. The receptors were gathered from a man between 18 and 35 years old who received the YFV17D yellow fever vaccine.

The chain uses TRBV9 and TRBJ2-5; D tentatively fits TRBD1 or TRBD2 (5 bases each). V lost 0 bases to trimming and J lost 2 bases, with 11 bases between them. The CDR3 length is 15 residues. Germline CDR1 SGDLS, CDR2 YYNGEE. In DNA, the CDR3 is TGTGCCAGCAGCGTAGCCGGGACGCTGCAAGAGACCCAGTACTTC. Its translation is CASSVAGTLQETQYF.

The rearrangement joins TRBV5-4 to TRBJ2-6; 10 bases agree with TRBD1. Germline V gives CDR1 SGHNT, CDR2 YYREEE (reference sequence). This CDR3 has 18 residues. V dropped 0 bases and J dropped 0; count of bases not matched to a gene: 3. CDR3 in DNA: TGTGCCAGCAGCTTGGAAGGACAGGGGGACTCTGGGGCCAACGTCCTGACTTTC. Its translation is CASSLEGQGDSGANVLTF.

This clonotype was observed many times. The chain employs TRBV5-1 and TRBJ2-3; unclear D gene. CDR3 length equals 14 residues. V shed 0 bases and J shed 2 bases, with 7 bases lying between them. The germline gives CDR1 SGHRS, CDR2 YFSETQ. The CDR3 nucleotides read TGCGCCAGCAGCTTGGGGGCGGTCACAGATACGCAGTATTTT. This sequence encodes CASSLGAVTDTQYF.

The V call is TRBV5-1, the J call TRBJ2-5; TRBD2 matches at 8 bases. V shed 4 bases, J shed 5 bases, and the junction held 4 bases outside the gene matches. Looked up from germline, CDR1 is SGHRS and CDR2 is YFSETQ. CDR3 size: 13 residues. Written as DNA, the CDR3 is TGCGCCAGCAGCCGGACTAGCCTGGAGACCCAGTACTTC. This translates into CASSRTSLETQYF. Full variable domain (rest looked up from reference TRBV5-1 and TRBJ2-5): KAGVTQTPRYLIKTRGQQVTLSCSPISGHRSVSWYQQTPGQGLQFLFEYFSETQRNKGNFPGRFSGRQFSNSRSEMNVSTLELGDSALYLCASSRTSLETQYFGPGTRLLVL.

This clonotype was detected only a few times. The J gene is TRBJ2-7, the V gene TRBV3-1; 10 positions agree with TRBD2. There are 15 residues in the CDR3. CDR1 is LGHDT, CDR2 YNNKEL, per germline (reference sequence). With V trimmed by 3 bases and J by 6 bases, 8 bases remained unmatched. CDR3 amino acids: CASSQVPSGGGEQYF. In DNA form, the CDR3 reads TGTGCCAGCAGCCAGGTTCCTAGCGGGGGCGGCGAGCAGTACTTC.

The chain uses TRBV7-9 and TRBJ2-7; 7 bases are a match to TRBD1. The J segment lost 2 bases and the V segment lost 5 bases, leaving 9 bases of the junction unmatched. CDR3 size: 15 residues. Germline assignment: CDR1 SEHNR and CDR2 FQNEAQ (reference sequence). The CDR3 coding sequence is TGTGCCAGCAGCCAAAACCGGGACAGACCCTACGAGCAGTACTTC. Protein sequence: CASSQNRDRPYEQYF.

This sequence joins TRBV20-1 and TRBJ1-1; D is perhaps TRBD1 (6 bases). The length of the CDR3 is 21 residues. Germline loops: CDR1 DFQATT, CDR2 SNEGSKA (reference sequence). Trimming removed 6 bases from V and 0 bases from J, with 35 bases in between. CDR3 sequence: CSARTDTGTKYRASVNTEAFF. The CDR3 DNA is TGCAGTGCCCGGACTGACACCGGGACAAAATATAGGGCCAGTGTGAACACTGAAGCTTTCTTT.

V gene TRBV12-3 or TRBV12-4 combines with J gene TRBJ2-3, with TRBD2 matching over 7 bases. Trimming removed 1 base from V and 5 bases from J; junction bases left unmatched: 9. The CDR3 has 16 residues. The CDR3 nucleotides read TGTGCCAGCAGTTTAGACCCCGGGGGGTGGGGAGATACGCAGTATTTT. Its translation: CASSLDPGGWGDTQYF.

A few counts support this clonotype. The genes are TRBV5-1 and TRBJ1-1, with TRBD1 matching over 8 bases. This CDR3 region has 12 residues. Germline lookup yields CDR1 SGHRS and CDR2 YFSETQ. Trimming removed 5 bases from V and 8 bases from J; junction bases left unmatched: 5. CDR3 nucleotides: TGCGCCAGCAGAATGGGACAGGAGGAAGCTTTCTTT. Protein product: CASRMGQEEAFF.

This clonotype was observed a few times. The V and J genes are TRBV19 and TRBJ1-1; TRBD1 matches at 8 bases. Per germline, CDR1 LNHDA and CDR2 SQIVND (reference sequence). CDR3 length: 15 amino acids. Unmatched junction bases numbered 7, after V lost 3 bases and J lost 4 bases. CDR3 DNA: TGTGCCAGTAGTATCCGACAGGGGAGAGGCACTGAAGCTTTCTTT. It translates to CASSIRQGRGTEAFF.

The chain employs TRBV7-2 and TRBJ2-3, with D unresolved. The CDR3 is 14 residues long. V was trimmed by 10 bases and J by 6 bases, leaving 20 bases between them. The germline V gene encodes CDR1 SGHTA and CDR2 FQGNSA. For the CDR3, the DNA is TGTGCCACCAAGGGATGGGCTTCGGCGGATACGCAGTATTTT. Amino acids: CATKGWASADTQYF.

This chain connects TRBV3-1 to TRBJ2-1; the match to TRBD2 covers 8 bases. This CDR3 is 13 amino acids long. V shed 7 bases, J shed 10 bases, and the junction held 9 bases outside the gene matches. Germline lookup yields CDR1 LGHDT and CDR2 YNNKEL (reference sequence). The CDR3: CASIREGGAEQFF. The CDR3 region has the DNA TGTGCCAGCATCCGGGAGGGAGGAGCGGAGCAGTTCTTC.

The sample holds a few counts of this clonotype. V usage is TRBV30 and J usage is TRBJ2-7, with D tentatively TRBD1 (6 bases). The V gene's germline CDR1 is GTSNPN and CDR2 SVGIG (reference sequence). V shed 1 base and J shed 3 bases, with 19 bases lying between them. This CDR3 comprises 16 residues. CDR3 DNA: TGTGCCTGGAGTGCCCCCCCCGTGACAGGTCACTACGAGCAGTACTTC. It encodes CAWSAPPVTGHYEQYF.

This clonotype was detected ten times or more. The chain couples TRBV30 to TRBJ2-3; D might be TRBD1 (5 bases). The CDR3 sequence is 12 residues long. Between the trimmed V and J ends, which lost 4 bases and 0 bases, there was a span of 5 bases. The germline CDR1 and CDR2 sequences are GTSNPN and SVGIG (reference sequence). The chain's CDR3 is CAWTGSTDTQYF. As DNA, the CDR3 is TGTGCCTGGACAGGGAGCACAGATACGCAGTATTTT.

This chain uses TRBV12-3 or TRBV12-4 with TRBJ2-5, with 15 bases fitting TRBD2. V dropped 8 bases and J dropped 5; count of bases not matched to a gene: 9. The CDR3 totals 16 residues. The CDR3 is CASEDSGTSGRETQYF. In DNA, the CDR3 is TGTGCCAGCGAAGACTCCGGGACTAGCGGGAGGGAGACCCAGTACTTC.

This clonotype was found a few times. The V and J genes are TRBV20-1 and TRBJ2-7, with D possibly matching TRBD1 (5 bases). Germline-derived CDR1 and CDR2 are DFQATT and SNEGSKA (reference sequence). V was trimmed by 3 bases and J by 6 bases, leaving 15 bases between them. This CDR3 spans 13 amino acids. In nucleotides, the CDR3 is TGCAGTGCTAGGCGGCAGGGAACAGGCGAGCAGTACTTC. This codes for CSARRQGTGEQYF.

This clonotype was picked up a small number of times. V usage is TRBV27 and J usage is TRBJ2-2; the D is unclear. V was clipped by 3 bases and J by 6 bases, with 8 bases between them. CDR1 MNHEY and CDR2 SMNVEV come from the germline V gene (reference sequence). This CDR3 comprises 13 residues. CDR3 loop: CASSLRQPGELFF. The CDR3 bases are TGTGCCAGCAGTTTGAGGCAGCCCGGGGAGCTGTTTTTT.